This TCR beta chain derives from a study of blood T cell repertoires in COVID-19. Study details: Whether acute or convalescent, the COVID-19 samples came from the United States, Italy and Spain. The cDNA or gDNA used as material had been derived from T cells, B-cell-depleted T cells, or PBMCs.

CDR1 is LGHNA, CDR2 YSLEER, per germline. The CDR3 sequence is 13 residues long. The ends were cut back, 0 bases at V and 3 bases at J, with 4 bases in the middle. Per the original methods: Scientists estimated how many nucleated cells there were by amplifying reference gene primers. TCRdb's table, derived via immunoSEQ multiplex PCR, lists solely in-frame clones and lacks some. That table gives V, J and clone size, and the DNA gave D and trimming. Of 200,000 or so clones listed, 81% are singletons. This clonotype originated in a woman of 80 years or more with COVID-19, enrolled during active disease. The sample was peripheral blood. The genes are TRBV4-3 and TRBJ2-3; D uncertain. The CDR3 spells CASSQDPTDTQYF. CDR3 bases: TGCGCCAGCAGCCAAGATCCGACAGATACGCAGTATTTT.